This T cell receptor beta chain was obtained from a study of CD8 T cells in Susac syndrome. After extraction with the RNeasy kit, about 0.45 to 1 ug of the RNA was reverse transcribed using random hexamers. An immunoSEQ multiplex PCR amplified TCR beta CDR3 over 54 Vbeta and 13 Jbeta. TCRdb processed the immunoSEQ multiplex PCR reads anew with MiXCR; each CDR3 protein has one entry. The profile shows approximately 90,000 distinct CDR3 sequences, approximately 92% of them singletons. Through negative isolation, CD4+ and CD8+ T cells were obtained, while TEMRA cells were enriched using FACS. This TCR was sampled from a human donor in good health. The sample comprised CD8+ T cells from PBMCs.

DNA for the CDR3: TGCGCCAGCAGCCAAGGGTTTGGAAACACCATATATTTT. Translation: CASSQGFGNTIYF. This chain connects TRBV4-1 to TRBJ1-3, with D unclear. CDR3 length: 13 amino acids. The V and J ends lost 1 base and 3 bases respectively, with 4 bases between them. The germline CDR1 and CDR2 sequences are MGHRA and YSYEKL.